This T cell receptor (beta chain) was captured by sequencing in a study of blood T cell repertoires in COVID-19. For the study at large: Sites in the United States, Italy and Spain provided acute and convalescent COVID-19 samples.

Original data processing: Nucleated cell number was recorded as an estimate derived from reference gene primer amplification. Data came from immunoSEQ multiplex PCR; TCRdb stores just in-frame clones and leaves some out. For V, J and clone size, that table is used; D and trimming come from the DNA. The table has 80,000 to 95,000 clones, 77% seen once. V shed 1 base, J shed 5 bases, and the junction held 11 bases outside the gene matches. The CDR3 consists of 17 residues. Per the germline V gene, CDR1 is LGHDT and CDR2 is YNNKEL (reference sequence). The J gene is TRBJ2-3, the V gene TRBV3-1 (or the pseudogene TRBV3-2), with 8 positions matching TRBD2. This TCR came from an elderly woman with acute or convalescent COVID-19. The sample was peripheral blood. CDR3 nucleotide sequence: TGTGCCAGCAGCCAAGTGTCGGGCGGGAGGATGGGAGATACGCAGTATTTT. This encodes CASSQVSGGRMGDTQYF.